A selection of T cell receptor beta chains follows, all from one sample in a study of identical twins. TCRdb re-analysed the 5' RACE reads in MiXCR, keeping a single row per CDR3 protein. The table has 1.5 million or so distinct CDR3 sequences, under 35% seen once. Source material: cord blood. Receptors originate from a newborn girl in good health. The CDR3 runs from the conserved cysteine through the conserved F or W. A D gene is named only where the DNA matches it firmly. Some rows have no size entry. The others give once, few or many, or a class for an expanded clone.

J: TRBJ1-2
V: TRBV2
size: few
D: NA
DNA: TGTGCCAGCAGTGACCGCCGGGGAGGGGACTATGGCTACACCTTC
CDR3: CASSDRRGGDYGYTF

J: TRBJ2-5
V: TRBV12-3/TRBV12-4
size: NA
D: NA
DNA: TGTGCCAGCAGTCAGAACACCCAAGAGACCCAGTACTTC
CDR3: CASSQNTQETQYF

J: TRBJ2-3
V: TRBV24-1
size: NA
D: NA
DNA: TGTGCCACCAGTGCCCGGGGCTACACAGATACGCAGTATTTT
CDR3: CATSARGYTDTQYF

J: TRBJ1-5
V: TRBV9
size: NA
D: NA
DNA: TGTGCCAGCAGCGGAGGGGTCAGAGAGGATCAGCCCCAGCATTTT
CDR3: CASSGGVREDQPQHF

J: TRBJ2-3
V: TRBV6-1
size: once
D: TRBD2
DNA: TGTGCCAGCAGTGAACAGGTCGGGAGGGCCATAGATACGCAGTATTTT
CDR3: CASSEQVGRAIDTQYF

J: TRBJ2-2
V: TRBV12-3/TRBV12-4
size: NA
D: NA
DNA: TGTGCCAGCAGTTGGAGGCCGCCGCTGAACACCGGGGAGCTGTTTTTT
CDR3: CASSWRPPLNTGELFF

J: TRBJ1-4
V: TRBV29-1
size: few
D: NA
DNA: TGCAGCGCTAGGGGGACACCTAAAACTAATGAAAAACTGTTTTTT
CDR3: CSARGTPKTNEKLFF

J: TRBJ1-1
V: TRBV20-1
size: few
D: TRBD1
DNA: TGCAGTGCTAGGGCCCGACAGGGTTTTTACACTGAAGCTTTCTTT
CDR3: CSARARQGFYTEAFF

J: TRBJ1-1
V: TRBV3-1
size: NA
D: NA
DNA: TGTGCCAGCAGCCAAAGGGGGTCCAACACTGAAGCTTTCTTT
CDR3: CASSQRGSNTEAFF

J: TRBJ1-5
V: TRBV2
size: NA
D: NA
DNA: TGTGCCAGCAGTGAGGGCAGGATTAGGCAGCATTTT
CDR3: CASSEGRIRQHF

J: TRBJ2-3
V: TRBV5-1
size: few
D: NA
DNA: TGCGCCAGCAGCTTGGCTAGAGTTGGAGGCACAGATACGCAGTATTTT
CDR3: CASSLARVGGTDTQYF

J: TRBJ2-7
V: TRBV9
size: few
D: TRBD2
DNA: TGTGCCAGCAGCGTAGAGCGGGGACCATCCTACGAGCAGTACTTC
CDR3: CASSVERGPSYEQYF

J: TRBJ2-7
V: TRBV27
size: NA
D: TRBD2
DNA: TGTGCCAGCAGTCCGCCGACTAGCGGGAGTCGAGGGCTGTACTTC
CDR3: CASSPPTSGSRGLYF

J: TRBJ2-7
V: TRBV7-9
size: NA
D: NA
DNA: TGTGCCAGCAGCCACGGGCTAGTTCCCTCCTACGAGCAGTACTTC
CDR3: CASSHGLVPSYEQYF

J: TRBJ1-6
V: TRBV20-1
size: NA
D: NA
DNA: TGCAGTGCTAGGGCCTCCGGAGGGTCCAATTCACCCCTCCACTTT
CDR3: CSARASGGSNSPLHF

J: TRBJ2-4
V: TRBV4-1
size: NA
D: TRBD1
DNA: TGCGCCAGCAGCCCGGGACAGTTTAAAAACATTCAGTACTTC
CDR3: CASSPGQFKNIQYF